Shown below are 27 T cell receptor beta chains from a single sample sequenced in a study of T cell responses to AZD1222 COVID-19 vaccine. The protocol was immunoSEQ multiplex PCR, while the TCRdb copy is restricted to in-frame clones and leaves out a portion. The sample records roughly 180,000 clones, about nine tenths being singletons. The material sequenced was peripheral blood, taken on day 0 of AZD1222 vaccination. These receptors were taken from an adult in good health.

This clone was observed a handful of times. This rearrangement joins TRBV30 to TRBJ2-7, with D perhaps matching TRBD2 (5 bases). Germline CDR1 GTSNPN, CDR2 SVGIG (reference sequence). V lost 0 bases and J 7 bases, leaving 13 bases between the germline ends. This CDR3 comprises 13 residues. CDR3 region: CAWSVIPSGEQYF. CDR3 DNA sequence: TGTGCCTGGAGTGTGATTCCCTCGGGGGAGCAGTACTTC.

The V call is TRBV2, the J call TRBJ2-7, with D possibly TRBD2 on 6 matching bases. Trimming removed 9 bases at V and 4 bases at J, with 13 bases between. CDR3 length: 12 amino acids. CDR1 is SNHLY and CDR2 is FYNNEI in the germline V gene. As DNA, the CDR3 is TGTGCCAGTAGCTTGGAGGGTTACGAGCAGTACTTC. Encoded protein: CASSLEGYEQYF.

The chain employs TRBV20-1 and TRBJ2-1, with no clear D. Germline lookup yields CDR1 DFQATT and CDR2 SNEGSKA (reference sequence). This CDR3 is 10 amino acids long. The V end was cut by 5 bases, the J end by 14 bases, with 13 bases between. CDR3 sequence (DNA): TGCAGTGCTTTGCGAGTTTTGGAGTTCTTC. Translated: CSALRVLEFF.

The CDR3 loop reads CASRLQGNQPQHF. In DNA, the CDR3 is TGTGCCAGCAGACTACAGGGGAATCAGCCCCAGCATTTT. The V and J genes are TRBV28 and TRBJ1-5; 7 nucleotides align to TRBD1. Germline CDR1 MDHEN, CDR2 SYDVKM. V lost 6 bases, J lost 4 bases, and 3 bases stayed unmatched. This CDR3 is 13 amino acids long.

The chain links TRBV29-1 to TRBJ1-3; D is possibly TRBD1 (6 bases). CDR3 size: 13 residues. Germline V lookup: CDR1 SQVTM, CDR2 ANQGSEA. V lost 7 bases and J 4 bases, leaving 14 bases between the germline ends. CDR3 nucleotides: TGCAGCGCAGTACTTGGGACAGGAAACACCATATATTTT. Translated, it gives CSAVLGTGNTIYF.

This clone came up once. The chain joins TRBV5-1 to TRBJ2-2, with D tentatively TRBD1 (6 bases). V gave up 4 bases and J gave up 4 bases, with 17 bases separating them. The CDR3 consists of 16 residues. Germline values: CDR1 SGHRS, CDR2 YFSETQ. CDR3 protein: CASSLPWGPGTGELFF. The DNA of the CDR3 is TGCGCCAGCAGCCTCCCTTGGGGGCCGGGCACCGGGGAGCTGTTTTTT.

This rearrangement joins TRBV19 to TRBJ1-6, with D possibly being TRBD1 (5 bases). Germline V lookup: CDR1 LNHDA, CDR2 SQIVND (reference sequence). This CDR3 is 15 amino acids long. The V gene lost 2 bases and the J gene lost 0 bases, with 5 bases spanning the gap. Written as DNA, the CDR3 is TGTGCCAGTAGTATAAGGGGCTCCTATAATTCACCCCTCCACTTT. This codes for CASSIRGSYNSPLHF.

The chain uses TRBV3-1 (or the pseudogene TRBV3-2) and TRBJ2-7, with TRBD1 matching over 7 bases. V was pared by 3 bases and J by 5 bases, with 10 bases of the junction left unmatched. CDR1 and CDR2 (germline): LGHDT, YNNKEL (reference sequence). This CDR3 has 15 amino acids. The CDR3, as DNA: TGTGCCAGCAGCCACAACAGGGGACCAAGCCACGAGCAGTACTTC. Translated, it gives CASSHNRGPSHEQYF.

The J gene is TRBJ1-1, the V gene TRBV16, with D uncertain. Germline V gene data show CDR1 as KGHSY and CDR2 as FQNENV. CDR3 length equals 14 residues. V was pared by 0 bases and J by 3 bases, with 8 bases between. The CDR3 DNA follows: TGTGCCAGCAGCCAATCCCTACTGGACACTGAAGCTTTCTTT. It translates to CASSQSLLDTEAFF. The full variable domain, completed using reference TRBV16 and TRBJ1-1, is GEEVAQTPKHLVRGEGQKAKLYCAPIKGHSYVFWYQQVLKNEFKFLISFQNENVFDETGMPKERFSAKCLPNSPCSLEIQATKLEDSAVYFCASSQSLLDTEAFFGQGTRLTVV.

V is TRBV14 and J is TRBJ2-5; unclear D gene. CDR3 length equals 12 residues. With 2 bases removed from V and 8 bases from J, the gap between germline ends came to 9 bases. CDR1 SGHDN and CDR2 FVKESK come from the germline V gene. The CDR3 protein is CASSQTSRTQYF. For the CDR3, the DNA is TGTGCCAGCAGCCAAACATCCCGAACCCAGTACTTC. The whole variable domain, remainder taken from reference TRBV14 and TRBJ2-5, is EAGVTQFPSHSVIEKGQTVTLRCDPISGHDNLYWYRRVMGKEIKFLLHFVKESKQDESGMPNNRFLAERTGGTYSTLKVQPAELEDSGVYFCASSQTSRTQYFGPGTRLLVL.

This chain connects TRBV5-1 to TRBJ2-2; 10 bases match TRBD1. The V and J ends lost 4 bases and 6 bases, in that order; junction bases with no gene match: 6. The germline V gene encodes CDR1 SGHRS and CDR2 YFSETQ. The CDR3 totals 15 residues. CDR3 in DNA: TGCGCCAGCAGCCGTCTGGGACAGGGGTCCGGGGAGCTGTTTTTT. Amino acid sequence: CASSRLGQGSGELFF.

This chain joins TRBV6-2 or TRBV6-3 and TRBJ1-3; no firm D call. The CDR3 extends over 14 amino acids. V dropped 6 bases and J dropped 6 bases, with 15 bases sitting between them. CDR1 and CDR2 (germline): MNHEY, SVGEGT. CDR3: CASSWPGDVNTIYF. The DNA for the CDR3 is TGTGCCAGCAGCTGGCCCGGAGATGTAAACACCATATATTTT.

The chain couples TRBV2 to TRBJ1-6, with D perhaps matching TRBD1 (5 bases). The CDR3 covers 14 residues. V was clipped by 8 bases and J by 3 bases, with 11 bases between them. Germline CDR1 and CDR2: SNHLY and FYNNEI. The CDR3 is CASERQLYNSPLHF. CDR3 DNA sequence: TGTGCCAGCGAACGACAGCTCTATAATTCACCCCTCCACTTT.

This clone appeared a few times. The rearrangement uses TRBV9 and TRBJ1-1; perhaps TRBD1 as D (5 bases). The CDR3 spans 16 residues. Trimming took off 0 bases at V and 0 bases at J, with 12 bases between the two ends. Germline V lookup: CDR1 SGDLS, CDR2 YYNGEE. CDR3 region: CASSVDGGSMNTEAFF. As DNA, the CDR3 is TGTGCCAGCAGCGTAGATGGGGGGTCCATGAACACTGAAGCTTTCTTT. Supplemented by reference TRBV9 and TRBJ1-1, the full variable domain reads DSGVTQTPKHLITATGQRVTLRCSPRSGDLSVYWYQQSLDQGLQFLIQYYNGEERAKGNILERFSAQQFPDLHSELNLSSLELGDSALYFCASSVDGGSMNTEAFFGQGTRLTVV.

The V and J genes are TRBV4-1 and TRBJ2-7; no reliable D call. Between the trimmed V and J ends, which lost 4 bases and 1 base, there was a span of 14 bases. The CDR3 consists of 15 residues. Germline V gene data show CDR1 as MGHRA and CDR2 as YSYEKL. Written as DNA, the CDR3 is TGCGCCAGCAGCCTGGGGTCCGGCGGTTCCTACGAGCAGTACTTC. Its translation is CASSLGSGGSYEQYF.

The chain carries TRBV20-1 and TRBJ1-1; D ambiguous. V was cut by 3 bases and J by 10 bases, with 9 bases left in between. Per the germline V gene, CDR1 is DFQATT and CDR2 is SNEGSKA (reference sequence). This CDR3 contains 10 residues. The CDR3 region is CSASLGGAFF. CDR3 coding DNA: TGCAGTGCTAGCTTGGGAGGAGCTTTCTTT.

This chain joins TRBV7-9 and TRBJ2-7; D is perhaps TRBD2 (6 bases). The CDR3 sequence is 15 residues long. V was cut by 1 base and J by 0 bases, with 10 bases left in between. Germline V gene sequence: CDR1 SEHNR, CDR2 FQNEAQ (reference sequence). CDR3 in DNA: TGTGCCAGCAGCTTAGGGTCGGGAGCCTCCTACGAGCAGTACTTC. It yields the protein CASSLGSGASYEQYF.

This clone was seen just once. This chain connects TRBV3-1 (or the pseudogene TRBV3-2) to TRBJ2-1; 9 nucleotides match TRBD2. Germline trimming cut 8 bases from V and 5 bases from J; bases unmatched to any gene: 7. The germline CDR1 and CDR2 sequences are LGHDT and YNNKEL (reference sequence). The CDR3 is 14 amino acids. The CDR3 reads CASGLGLAHNEQFF. CDR3 bases: TGTGCCAGCGGGCTGGGACTAGCTCACAATGAGCAGTTCTTC.

The chain is built from TRBV30 and TRBJ1-2; D is uncertain. The V and J ends lost 5 bases and 8 bases respectively, with 18 bases between them. This CDR3 has 13 amino acids. CDR1 GTSNPN and CDR2 SVGIG come from the germline V gene (reference sequence). CDR3: CAWYPTPPGGYTF. The CDR3 DNA reads as TGTGCCTGGTACCCTACTCCCCCGGGGGGCTACACCTTC.

This clone was seen just once. J is TRBJ1-1 and V is TRBV18; no clear D. The CDR3 length is 13 residues. From germline, CDR1 is KGHSH and CDR2 LQKENI. Trimming pared 6 bases from V and 0 bases from J, leaving 8 bases between. The CDR3 DNA sequence: TGTGCCAGCTCCACTGATATGAACACTGAAGCTTTCTTT. Translation gives CASSTDMNTEAFF.

The chain has TRBV9 and TRBJ2-5; no clear D. Germline values: CDR1 SGDLS, CDR2 YYNGEE. Trimming removed 6 bases from V and 3 bases from J, with 9 bases in between. The CDR3 totals 12 residues. In DNA form, the CDR3 reads TGTGCCAGCAATTCCCCAGAAGAGACCCAGTACTTC. Its translation: CASNSPEETQYF.

This chain connects TRBV6-4 to TRBJ2-1, with 13 bases lining up with TRBD2. V lost 0 bases to trimming and J lost 7 bases; unmatched junction nucleotides: 3. Germline CDR1 MRHNA, CDR2 SNTAGT. This CDR3 has 16 residues. The CDR3 region has the DNA TGTGCCAGCAGTGACTCGTGGACTAGCGGGAGAAATGAGCAGTTCTTC. Translated: CASSDSWTSGRNEQFF.

The chain uses TRBV19 and TRBJ1-5; maybe TRBD1 (5 bases). The CDR3 is made up of 15 amino acids. With 6 bases removed from V and 1 base from J, the gap between germline ends came to 13 bases. CDR1 and CDR2 from the germline V gene are LNHDA and SQIVND (reference sequence). CDR3 in amino acids: CASSNAGFSNQPQHF. The CDR3 DNA reads TGTGCCAGTAGCAATGCAGGGTTCAGCAATCAGCCCCAGCATTTT.

The chain employs TRBV5-1 and TRBJ1-1; D gene ambiguous. The length of the CDR3 is 13 residues. Per the germline V gene, CDR1 is SGHRS and CDR2 is YFSETQ. V was trimmed by 2 bases and J by 0 bases, leaving 5 bases between them. CDR3 sequence reads: CASSLTLNTEAFF. The CDR3 nucleotides read TGCGCCAGCAGCTTAACTCTGAACACTGAAGCTTTCTTT.

The chain carries TRBV7-9 and TRBJ2-3, with D possibly being TRBD1 (7 bases). CDR1 SEHNR and CDR2 FQNEAQ come from the germline V gene (reference sequence). Trimming stripped 6 bases from V and 5 bases from J, with 18 bases between. The CDR3 extends over 15 amino acids. Written as DNA, the CDR3 is TGTGCCAGCAGGAAAGGGGGACAGCGGGTAGATACGCAGTATTTT. Protein: CASRKGGQRVDTQYF.

The chain couples TRBV29-1 to TRBJ2-7; D possibly corresponds to TRBD1 (5 bases). The CDR3 is 13 residues long. CDR1 SQVTM and CDR2 ANQGSEA come from the germline V gene. V lost 7 bases, J lost 2 bases, and 15 bases lay in between. The CDR3 coding sequence is TGCAGCGGACGCCCCAGGGTACCCTACGAGCAGTACTTC. Translating it yields CSGRPRVPYEQYF.

The chain employs TRBV5-1 and TRBJ2-2; maybe TRBD1 (5 bases). The germline V and J ends were trimmed by 8 bases and 2 bases, with 7 bases remaining between them. Germline V gene data show CDR1 as SGHRS and CDR2 as YFSETQ. The CDR3 contains 12 residues. This CDR3 reads CASWGNTGELFF. The CDR3 DNA reads TGCGCCAGTTGGGGCAACACCGGGGAGCTGTTTTTT.